This T cell receptor beta chain was observed in a study of blood T cell repertoires in COVID-19. Participants spanned ages roughly 18 to 90 years and resided in around 25 US areas. Categorization into cohorts depended on clinical history that participants reported. Two negative PCRs, clearance, or symptom resolution characterized the recovered Cohort 3 donors. Method: immunoSEQ multiplex PCR; TCRdb's copy keeps in-frame clones and lacks some. The sample consists of a few hundred thousand clones, 88% of them appearing once. Germline V gives CDR1 SNHLY, CDR2 FYNNEI. Trimming took off 6 bases at V and 5 bases at J, with 16 bases between the two ends. CDR3 size: 15 residues.

The TCR was taken from a woman aged 18 to 35 who had recovered from COVID-19. The material sequenced was PBMCs or T cells enriched from blood (not recorded which). V is TRBV2 and J is TRBJ1-4, with D maybe TRBD1 (6 bases). The CDR3 DNA is TGTGCCAGCAGCCGCACCACAGGGACGAATGAAAAACTGTTTTTT. Translating gives CASSRTTGTNEKLFF.